This entry is about one T cell receptor (beta chain). The junction had 5 bases not matched to a gene; V was cut back by 2 bases and J by 6 bases. CDR1 SGHNT and CDR2 YYREEE come from the germline V gene (reference sequence). The CDR3 runs 15 residues. Here immunoSEQ multiplex PCR was the method, and the copy in TCRdb shows in-frame clones only, minus some. Here the sample spans 150,000 to 170,000 clones, 76% being singletons. This record comes from a study of blood T cell repertoires in COVID-19. Turning to the study itself: COVID-19 samples collected from the United States, Italy and Spain covered acute and convalescent phases.

The sample consisted of peripheral blood. V usage is TRBV5-4 and J usage is TRBJ2-1, with TRBD1 matching over 10 bases. The origin of this receptor is a woman of 80 years or more with acute or convalescent COVID-19. CDR3 DNA: TGTGCCAGCAGCTTTTGGGACAGGGGAGGCAATGAGCAGTTCTTC. The encoded protein is CASSFWDRGGNEQFF.